This entry lists 3 T cell receptor beta chains sequenced from one sample in a study of blood T cell repertoires in COVID-19. Clones were read by immunoSEQ multiplex PCR, and TCRdb kept only the in-frame ones, dropping some. Altogether some 58,000 clones are present, 88% being singletons, with the ten largest covering around 3.5%. Sequencing used peripheral blood. These receptors all stem from a human donor in a cohort sampled during active COVID-19.

The chain links TRBV5-1 to TRBJ2-2; 7 bases match TRBD2. This CDR3 contains 16 residues. The germline CDR1 and CDR2 sequences are SGHRS and YFSETQ. V lost 0 bases and J lost 5; bases outside the gene matches: 7. For the CDR3, the DNA is TGCGCCAGCAGCTTGGTTGCGGGAGTAGGAACCGGGGAGCTGTTTTTT. It encodes CASSLVAGVGTGELFF.

This clone came up a few times. Within the sample, other DNA sequences also encode this same CDR3. The rearrangement uses TRBV7-9 and TRBJ1-5; D possibly corresponds to TRBD1 (5 bases). Germline CDR1 is SEHNR and CDR2 is FQNEAQ (reference sequence). This CDR3 spans 15 amino acids. The germline V and J ends were trimmed by 3 bases and 0 bases, with 9 bases remaining between them. CDR3 coding DNA: TGTGCCAGCAGCTTGGGGGGATATAGCAATCAGCCCCAGCATTTT. Protein product: CASSLGGYSNQPQHF.

The chain recombines TRBV5-8 with TRBJ2-6, with TRBD1 identical over 8 bases. V shed 0 bases and J 1 base; nucleotides not matched to a gene: 0. This CDR3 comprises 16 residues. CDR1 is SGHTS and CDR2 is YDEGEE in the germline V gene. The CDR3 sequence is CASSLDRGSGANVLTF. The CDR3, as DNA: TGTGCCAGCAGCTTGGACAGGGGGTCTGGGGCCAACGTCCTGACTTTC. The full variable domain, in which reference TRBV5-8 and TRBJ2-6 provide the parts outside the CDR3, is EAGVTQSPTHLIKTRGQQATLRCSPISGHTSVYWYQQALGLGLQFLLWYDEGEERNRGNFPPRFSGRQFPNYSSELNVNALELEDSALYLCASSLDRGSGANVLTFGAGSRLTVL.